The present T cell receptor (beta chain) was sequenced within a study of early T cells in non-severe SARS-CoV-2 infection. About the research overall: Bulk RNA isolated from unsorted whole blood underwent sequencing; chains were not paired. Study-level findings and limits: Anti-spike CD8 responses were favored by VDJdb matching, which missed private and CD4 specificities.

This clonotype appeared a few times. Its specificity is unknown. In the library, individual cDNA molecules carried attached unique molecular identifiers. MiXCR was run by TCRdb on the 5' RACE reads, yielding one entry per CDR3 protein. The sample lists 90,000 to 120,000 distinct CDR3 sequences, about an eighth occurring once. The germline CDR1 and CDR2 sequences are SGHRS and YFSETQ. Trimming removed 0 bases at V and 4 bases at J, with 10 bases between. CDR3 length equals 15 residues. The TCR originated in an adult who was a healthcare worker with PCR-confirmed SARS-CoV-2 infection or an uninfected control (not recorded which). The chain has TRBV5-1 and TRBJ2-2; D is ambiguous. Source material: whole blood. The CDR3 here is CASSLASRSTGELFF. The CDR3, as DNA: TGCGCCAGCAGCTTGGCCTCCCGATCCACCGGGGAGCTGTTTTTT.